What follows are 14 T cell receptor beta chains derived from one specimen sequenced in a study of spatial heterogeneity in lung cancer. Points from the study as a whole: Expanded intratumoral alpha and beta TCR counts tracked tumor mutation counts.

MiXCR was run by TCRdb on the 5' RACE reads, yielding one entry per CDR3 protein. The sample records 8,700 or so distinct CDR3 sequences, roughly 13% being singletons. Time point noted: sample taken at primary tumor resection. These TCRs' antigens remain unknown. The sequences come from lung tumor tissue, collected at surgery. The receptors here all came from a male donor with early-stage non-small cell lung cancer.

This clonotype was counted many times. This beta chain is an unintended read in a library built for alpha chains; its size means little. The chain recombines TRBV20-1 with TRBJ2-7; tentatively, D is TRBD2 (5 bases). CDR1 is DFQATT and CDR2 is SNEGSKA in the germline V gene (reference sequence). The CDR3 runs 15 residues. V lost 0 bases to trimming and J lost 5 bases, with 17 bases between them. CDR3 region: CSARDAKLATHEQYF. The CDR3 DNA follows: TGCAGTGCTAGAGATGCCAAGCTAGCAACCCACGAGCAGTACTTC.

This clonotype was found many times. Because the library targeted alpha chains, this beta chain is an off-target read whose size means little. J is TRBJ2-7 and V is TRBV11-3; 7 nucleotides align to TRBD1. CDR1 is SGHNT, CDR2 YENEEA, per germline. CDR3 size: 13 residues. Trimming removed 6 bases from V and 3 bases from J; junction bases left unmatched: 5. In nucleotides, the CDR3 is TGTGCCAGCAGATCGACAGGGATCTACGAGCAGTACTTC. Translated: CASRSTGIYEQYF.

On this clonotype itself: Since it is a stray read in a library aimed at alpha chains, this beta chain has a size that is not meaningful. CDR3 DNA sequence: TGTGCCAGCAGGGCTCCGGGACACTCCTACGAGCAGTACTTC. Its protein is CASRAPGHSYEQYF. The chain combines TRBV28 with TRBJ2-7; D may be TRBD1 (6 bases). Between the trimmed V and J ends, which lost 6 bases and 0 bases, there was a span of 12 bases. CDR1 and CDR2 (germline): MDHEN, SYDVKM. The CDR3 contains 14 residues.

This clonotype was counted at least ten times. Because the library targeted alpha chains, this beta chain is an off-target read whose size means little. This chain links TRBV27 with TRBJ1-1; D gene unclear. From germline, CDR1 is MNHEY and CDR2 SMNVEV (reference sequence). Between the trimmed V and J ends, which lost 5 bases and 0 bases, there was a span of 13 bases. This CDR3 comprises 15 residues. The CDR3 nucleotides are TGTGCCAGCAGTCCCCTGGCGGCACTGAACACTGAAGCTTTCTTT. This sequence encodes CASSPLAALNTEAFF.

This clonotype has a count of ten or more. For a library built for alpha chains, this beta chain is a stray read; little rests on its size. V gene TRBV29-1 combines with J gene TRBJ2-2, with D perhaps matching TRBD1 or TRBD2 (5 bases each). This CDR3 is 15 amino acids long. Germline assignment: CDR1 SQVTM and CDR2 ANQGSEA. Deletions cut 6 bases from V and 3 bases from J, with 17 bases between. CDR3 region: CSVETGTVHTGELFF. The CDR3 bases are TGCAGCGTCGAAACCGGGACGGTACACACCGGGGAGCTGTTTTTT.

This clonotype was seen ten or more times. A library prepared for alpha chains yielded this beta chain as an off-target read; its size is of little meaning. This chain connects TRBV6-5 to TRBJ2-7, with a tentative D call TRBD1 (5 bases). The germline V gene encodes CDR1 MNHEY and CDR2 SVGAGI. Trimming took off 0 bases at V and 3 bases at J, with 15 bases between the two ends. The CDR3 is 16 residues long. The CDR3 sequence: CASSYSSAGILYEQYF. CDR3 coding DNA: TGTGCCAGCAGTTACTCGTCGGCAGGGATACTCTACGAGCAGTACTTC.

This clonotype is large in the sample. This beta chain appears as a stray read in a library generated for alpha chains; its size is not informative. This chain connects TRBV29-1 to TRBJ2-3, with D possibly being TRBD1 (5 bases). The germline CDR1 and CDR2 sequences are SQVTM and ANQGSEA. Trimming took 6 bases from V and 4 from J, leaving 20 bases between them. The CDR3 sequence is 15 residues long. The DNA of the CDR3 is TGCAGCGTCGGGTCGGACACAAGTACTTCAGATACGCAGTATTTT. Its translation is CSVGSDTSTSDTQYF.

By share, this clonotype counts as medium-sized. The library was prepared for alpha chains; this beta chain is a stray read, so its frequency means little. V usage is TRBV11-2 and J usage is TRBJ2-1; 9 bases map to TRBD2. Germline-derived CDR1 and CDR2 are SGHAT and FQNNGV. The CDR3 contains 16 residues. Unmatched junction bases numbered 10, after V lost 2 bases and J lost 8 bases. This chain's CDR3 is CASSLIPAGGPDEQFF. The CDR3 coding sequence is TGTGCCAGCAGCTTAATTCCGGCGGGAGGGCCGGATGAGCAGTTCTTC.

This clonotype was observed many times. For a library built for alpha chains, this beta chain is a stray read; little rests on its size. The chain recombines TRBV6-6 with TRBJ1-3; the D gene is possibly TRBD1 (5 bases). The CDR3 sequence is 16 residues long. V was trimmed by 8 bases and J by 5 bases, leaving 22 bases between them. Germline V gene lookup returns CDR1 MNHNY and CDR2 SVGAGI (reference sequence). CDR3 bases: TGTGCCAGCTCAATATTACAGGACTCCCTGAGAAACACCATATATTTT. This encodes CASSILQDSLRNTIYF.

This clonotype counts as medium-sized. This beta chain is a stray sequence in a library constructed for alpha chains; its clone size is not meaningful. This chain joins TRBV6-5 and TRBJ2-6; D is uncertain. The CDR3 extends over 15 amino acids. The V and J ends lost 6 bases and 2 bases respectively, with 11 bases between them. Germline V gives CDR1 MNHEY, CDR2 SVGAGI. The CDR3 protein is CASRMGVAGANVLTF. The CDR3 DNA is TGTGCCAGCAGGATGGGCGTAGCTGGGGCCAACGTCCTGACTTTC.

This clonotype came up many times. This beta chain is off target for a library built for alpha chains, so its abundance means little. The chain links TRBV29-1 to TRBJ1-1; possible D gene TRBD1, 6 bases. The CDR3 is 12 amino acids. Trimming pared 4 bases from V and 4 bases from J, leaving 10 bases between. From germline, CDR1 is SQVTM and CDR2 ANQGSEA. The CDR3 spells CSVGTAGTEAFF. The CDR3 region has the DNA TGCAGCGTTGGGACAGCGGGCACTGAAGCTTTCTTT.

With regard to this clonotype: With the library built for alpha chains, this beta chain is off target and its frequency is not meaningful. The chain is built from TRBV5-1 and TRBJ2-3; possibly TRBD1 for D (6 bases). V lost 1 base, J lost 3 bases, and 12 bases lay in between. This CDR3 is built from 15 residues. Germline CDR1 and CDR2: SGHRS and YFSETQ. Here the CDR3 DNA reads TGCGCCAGCAGCTTGTCAGGGGTTGGGACAGATACGCAGTATTTT. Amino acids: CASSLSGVGTDTQYF. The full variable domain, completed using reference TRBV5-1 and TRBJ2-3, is KAGVTQTPRYLIKTRGQQVTLSCSPISGHRSVSWYQQTPGQGLQFLFEYFSETQRNKGNFPGRFSGRQFSNSRSEMNVSTLELGDSALYLCASSLSGVGTDTQYFGPGTRLTVL.

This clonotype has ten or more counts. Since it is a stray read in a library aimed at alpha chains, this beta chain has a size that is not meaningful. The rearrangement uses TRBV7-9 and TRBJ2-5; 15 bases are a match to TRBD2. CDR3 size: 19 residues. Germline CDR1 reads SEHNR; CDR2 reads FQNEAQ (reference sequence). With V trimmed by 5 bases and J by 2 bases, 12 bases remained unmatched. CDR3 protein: CASSPGLAGGNFPQETQYF. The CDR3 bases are TGTGCCAGCAGCCCTGGACTAGCGGGAGGGAATTTTCCACAAGAGACCCAGTACTTC.

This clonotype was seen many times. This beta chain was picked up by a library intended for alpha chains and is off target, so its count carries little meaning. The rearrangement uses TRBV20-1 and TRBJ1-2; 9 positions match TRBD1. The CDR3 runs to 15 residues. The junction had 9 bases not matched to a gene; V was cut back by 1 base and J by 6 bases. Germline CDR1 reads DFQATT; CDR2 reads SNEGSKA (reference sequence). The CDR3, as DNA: TGCAGTGCTAGAGGGCAACAGGGGGCGCGACATGGCTACACCTTC. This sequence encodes CSARGQQGARHGYTF.